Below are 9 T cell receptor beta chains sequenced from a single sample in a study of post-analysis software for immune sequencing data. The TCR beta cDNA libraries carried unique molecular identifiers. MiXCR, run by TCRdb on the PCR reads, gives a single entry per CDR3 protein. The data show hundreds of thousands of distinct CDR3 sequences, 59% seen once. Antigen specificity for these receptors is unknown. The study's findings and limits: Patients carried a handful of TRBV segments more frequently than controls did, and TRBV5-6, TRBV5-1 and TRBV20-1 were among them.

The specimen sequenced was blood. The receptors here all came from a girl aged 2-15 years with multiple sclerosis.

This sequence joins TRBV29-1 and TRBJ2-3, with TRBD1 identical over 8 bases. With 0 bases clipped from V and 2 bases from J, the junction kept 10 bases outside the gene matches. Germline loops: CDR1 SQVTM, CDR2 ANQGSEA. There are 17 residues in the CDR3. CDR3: CSVEEAWTGTYTDTQYF. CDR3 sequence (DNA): TGCAGCGTTGAAGAAGCTTGGACAGGGACCTACACAGATACGCAGTATTTT.

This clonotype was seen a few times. In nucleotides, the CDR3 is TGCAGCGTTGCGCGGGGGAGCTCCTACAATGAGCAGTTCTTC. Translated: CSVARGSSYNEQFF. This chain links TRBV29-1 with TRBJ2-1, with TRBD2 identical over 7 bases. The CDR3 is 14 residues long. CDR1 is SQVTM and CDR2 is ANQGSEA in the germline V gene. Trimming cost V 4 bases and J 0 bases; bases outside gene matches: 3.

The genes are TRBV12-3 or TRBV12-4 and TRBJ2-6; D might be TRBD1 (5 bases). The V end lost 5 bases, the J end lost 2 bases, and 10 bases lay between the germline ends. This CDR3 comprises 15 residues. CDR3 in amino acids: CASSPRVTGANVLTF. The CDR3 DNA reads TGTGCCAGCAGTCCCAGGGTAACTGGGGCCAACGTCCTGACTTTC.

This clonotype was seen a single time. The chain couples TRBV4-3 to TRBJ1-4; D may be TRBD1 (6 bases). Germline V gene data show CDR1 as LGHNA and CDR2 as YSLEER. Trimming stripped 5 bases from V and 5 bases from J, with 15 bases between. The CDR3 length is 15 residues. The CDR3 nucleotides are TGCGCCAGCAGCAATGGGGGCAGGGAAAATGAAAAACTGTTTTTT. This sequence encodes CASSNGGRENEKLFF.

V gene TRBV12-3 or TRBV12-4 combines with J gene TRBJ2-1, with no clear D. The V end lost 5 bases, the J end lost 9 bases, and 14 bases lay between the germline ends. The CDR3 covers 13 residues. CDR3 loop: CASSIPQPVEQFF. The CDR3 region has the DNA TGTGCCAGCAGTATTCCCCAGCCGGTTGAGCAGTTCTTC.

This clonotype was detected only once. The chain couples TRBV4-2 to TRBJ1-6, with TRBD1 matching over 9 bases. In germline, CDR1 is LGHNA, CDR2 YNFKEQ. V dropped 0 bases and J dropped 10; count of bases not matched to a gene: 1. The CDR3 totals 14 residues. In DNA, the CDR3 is TGTGCCAGCAGCCAAGAGGGACAGGGCTCACCCCTCCACTTT. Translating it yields CASSQEGQGSPLHF.

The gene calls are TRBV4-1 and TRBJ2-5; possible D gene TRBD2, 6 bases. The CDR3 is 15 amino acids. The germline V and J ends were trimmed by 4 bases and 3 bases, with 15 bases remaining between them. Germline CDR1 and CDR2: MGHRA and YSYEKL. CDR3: CASSLWTGTEETQYF. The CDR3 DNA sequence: TGCGCCAGCAGCCTATGGACTGGGACTGAAGAGACCCAGTACTTC.

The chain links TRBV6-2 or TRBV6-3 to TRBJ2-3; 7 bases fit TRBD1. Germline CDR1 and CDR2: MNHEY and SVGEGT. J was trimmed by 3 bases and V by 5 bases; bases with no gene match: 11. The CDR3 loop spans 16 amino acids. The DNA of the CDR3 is TGTGCCAGCAGTGACCCTTACAGGGGAAGGACAGATACGCAGTATTTT. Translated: CASSDPYRGRTDTQYF.

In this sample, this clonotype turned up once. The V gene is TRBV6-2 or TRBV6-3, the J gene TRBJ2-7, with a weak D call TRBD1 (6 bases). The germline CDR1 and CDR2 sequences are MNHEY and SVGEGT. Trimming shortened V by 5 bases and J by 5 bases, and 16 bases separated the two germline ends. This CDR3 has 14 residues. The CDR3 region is CASSNQGKGDEQYF. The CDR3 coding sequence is TGTGCCAGCAGTAACCAGGGGAAGGGCGACGAGCAGTACTTC.